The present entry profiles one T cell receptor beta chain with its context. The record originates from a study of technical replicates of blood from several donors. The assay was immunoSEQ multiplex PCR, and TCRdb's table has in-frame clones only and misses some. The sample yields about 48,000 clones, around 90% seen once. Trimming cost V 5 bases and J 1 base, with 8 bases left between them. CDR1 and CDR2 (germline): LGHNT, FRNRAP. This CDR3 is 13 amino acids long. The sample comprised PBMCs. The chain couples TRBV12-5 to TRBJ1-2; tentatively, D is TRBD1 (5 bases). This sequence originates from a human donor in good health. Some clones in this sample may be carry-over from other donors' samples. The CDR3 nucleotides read TGTGCTAGTGGTCACAGGAATAACTATGGCTACACCTTC. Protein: CASGHRNNYGYTF.